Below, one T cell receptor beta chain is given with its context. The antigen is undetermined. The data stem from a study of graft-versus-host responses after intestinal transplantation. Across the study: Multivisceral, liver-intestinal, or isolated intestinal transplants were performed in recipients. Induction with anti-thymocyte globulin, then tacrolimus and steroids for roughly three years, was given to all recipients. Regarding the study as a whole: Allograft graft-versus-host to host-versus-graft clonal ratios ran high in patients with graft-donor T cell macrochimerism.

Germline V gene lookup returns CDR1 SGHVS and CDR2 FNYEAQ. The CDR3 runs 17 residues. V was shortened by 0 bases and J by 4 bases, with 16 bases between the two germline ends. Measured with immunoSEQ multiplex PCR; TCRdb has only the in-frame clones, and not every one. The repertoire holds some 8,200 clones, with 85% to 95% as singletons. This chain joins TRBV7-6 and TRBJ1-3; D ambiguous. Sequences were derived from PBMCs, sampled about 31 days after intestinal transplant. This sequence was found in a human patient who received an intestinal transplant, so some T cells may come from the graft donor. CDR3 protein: CASSLALRIGSGNTIYF. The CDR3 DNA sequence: TGTGCCAGCAGCTTAGCCCTCCGTATAGGGTCGGGAAACACCATATATTTT.